Included here is one T cell receptor (beta chain) sequence, with context. The data stem from a study of blood T cell repertoires in COVID-19. About the research overall: Samples taken during acute and convalescent COVID-19 were collected in the United States, Italy and Spain. Sample material is recorded as cDNA or gDNA derived from T cells, B-cell-depleted T cells, or PBMCs.

Per the original data handling: The assay estimated nucleated cells by amplifying reference gene primers. Profiling relied on immunoSEQ multiplex PCR, and the TCRdb table lists in-frame clones only, not all of them. V, J and clone size derive from that table, while D and trimming were established from the DNA sequence. This table holds about 190,000 clones, about 88% found once. V shed 5 bases, J shed 0 bases, and the junction held 2 bases outside the gene matches. CDR3 length: 14 amino acids. Germline assignment: CDR1 GTSNPN and CDR2 SVGIG (reference sequence). The receptor comes from a woman between 35 and 50 years old who had recovered from COVID-19. The sequencing sample was made of peripheral blood. V gene TRBV30 combines with J gene TRBJ2-2; TRBD1 matches 8 bases. In DNA form, the CDR3 reads TGTGCCTGGGACAGGGGCTCGAACACCGGGGAGCTGTTTTTT. It is translated as CAWDRGSNTGELFF.